The 13 T cell receptor beta chains in this list originate from one sample, sequenced in a study of glioma-infiltrating T cells. The iRepertoire nested amplicon-rescue multiplex PCR amplified TCR alpha and beta CDR3s from RNA. TCRdb reanalysed the multiplex PCR reads using MiXCR and keeps one entry per CDR3 protein. The repertoire holds 400,000 or so distinct CDR3 sequences, with roughly two fifths as singletons. Input material: glioma tissue, nonneoplastic brain tissue, or PBMCs (not recorded which). Every receptor here comes from a human donor with low-grade glioma or glioblastoma, undergoing nonglioma brain surgery, or in good health (not recorded which).

Comments on this clonotype: This could be a read error, since a much larger clone is one nucleotide away. Lacking the conserved final phenylalanine or tryptophan, this CDR3 likely reflects a read error. The chain combines TRBV6-6 with TRBJ2-3; 10 bases agree with TRBD2. Germline CDR1 and CDR2: MNHNY and SVGAGI (reference sequence). V shed 7 bases and J 4 bases; nucleotides not matched to a gene: 2. The CDR3 extends over 13 amino acids. In DNA, the CDR3 is TGTGCCAGCACACTAGCGGGGTCAGATACGCAGTATTTA. Its protein product is CASTLAGSDTQYL.

This clonotype was seen a handful of times. The V and J genes are TRBV24-1 and TRBJ2-1; 7 bases align to TRBD2. After removal of 1 base from V and 0 bases from J, the junction contained 14 bases not matched to a gene. The V gene's germline CDR1 is KGHDR and CDR2 SFDVKD. The CDR3 contains 20 residues. The CDR3 region has the DNA TGTGCCACCAGTGATTTCCGACTAGCTGGAGGTCCAAGCTCCTACAATGAGCAGTTCTTC. Amino acids: CATSDFRLAGGPSSYNEQFF.

This clonotype was seen a handful of times. The rearrangement links TRBV12-3 or TRBV12-4 to TRBJ2-3; TRBD1 agrees at 7 bases. The CDR3 loop spans 13 amino acids. V lost 6 bases to trimming and J lost 4 bases; unmatched junction nucleotides: 4. This CDR3 reads CASRLTGSDTQYF. In DNA form, the CDR3 reads TGTGCCAGCAGATTGACAGGGTCAGATACGCAGTATTTT.

The chain uses TRBV4-2 and TRBJ2-7; D is possibly TRBD2 (6 bases). The CDR3 sequence is 14 residues long. Germline assignment: CDR1 LGHNA and CDR2 YNFKEQ. Trimming cost V 4 bases and J 5 bases, with 15 bases left between them. DNA of the CDR3: TGTGCCAGCAGCCTTCAATTGGGGGGTCACGAGCAGTACTTC. It specifies CASSLQLGGHEQYF.

This clonotype was counted at least ten times. The V call is TRBV20-1, the J call TRBJ2-7; 10 nucleotides line up with TRBD2. The V gene's germline CDR1 is DFQATT and CDR2 SNEGSKA (reference sequence). After removal of 3 bases from V and 5 bases from J, the junction contained 4 bases not matched to a gene. The CDR3 has 13 amino acids. CDR3 in DNA: TGCAGTGCTAGTTTCCTAGCGGGAGACGAGCAGTACTTC. Translating gives CSASFLAGDEQYF.

This clonotype was detected many times. V is TRBV6-1 and J is TRBJ2-3; D might be TRBD2 (5 bases). V lost 6 bases to trimming and J lost 4 bases, with 11 bases between them. The CDR3 spans 13 residues. Germline loops: CDR1 MNHNS, CDR2 SASEGT. The CDR3 is CASSPTSPDTQYF. Here the CDR3 DNA reads TGTGCCAGCAGCCCCACTAGTCCAGATACGCAGTATTTT.

This clonotype was detected many times. V and J are TRBV7-9 and TRBJ2-1, with unresolved D. The CDR3 is made up of 15 amino acids. Germline CDR1 SEHNR, CDR2 FQNEAQ (reference sequence). V gave up 2 bases and J gave up 0 bases, with 8 bases separating them. Written as DNA, the CDR3 is TGTGCCAGCAGCTTACTGGGGAACTCCTACAATGAGCAGTTCTTC. This translates into CASSLLGNSYNEQFF.

V and J are TRBV28 and TRBJ1-2, with a possible D match to TRBD1 (6 bases). Germline V gene lookup returns CDR1 MDHEN and CDR2 SYDVKM. The ends were cut back, 3 bases at V and 8 bases at J, with 10 bases in the middle. The CDR3 extends over 12 amino acids. CDR3 nucleotides: TGTGCCAGCAGTTTGAGGGGGAGAGGCTACACCTTC. It encodes CASSLRGRGYTF.

On this clonotype: The CDR3 end shows no conserved phenylalanine or tryptophan, and so a read error is likely. The chain links TRBV4-1 to TRBJ2-2; D may be TRBD2 (5 bases). This CDR3 is built from 14 residues. Trimming shortened V by 4 bases and J by 4 bases, and 10 bases separated the two germline ends. From germline, CDR1 is MGHRA and CDR2 YSYEKL. DNA for the CDR3: TGCGCCAGCAGCCGCACTAGAGTCACCGGGGAGCTGTTTTCT. It yields the protein CASSRTRVTGELFS.

As concerns this clonotype: Since the CDR3 does not end with the conserved phenylalanine or tryptophan, this likely comes from a read error. This chain joins TRBV7-2 and TRBJ1-3, with D possibly being TRBD1 (6 bases). V lost 2 bases to trimming and J lost 4 bases, with 15 bases between them. Germline V gives CDR1 SGHTA, CDR2 FQGNSA. The CDR3 has 16 amino acids. CDR3 in amino acids: CASSLRMSGAGNTIYL. CDR3 nucleotide sequence: TGTGCCAGCAGCTTACGTATGTCGGGGGCAGGAAACACCATATATCTT.

This clonotype came up a few times. The chain employs TRBV7-2 and TRBJ2-5, with D uncertain. Germline V CDR1 and CDR2: SGHTA, FQGNSA. The ends were cut back, 1 base at V and 7 bases at J, with 16 bases in the middle. CDR3 length: 15 residues. As DNA, the CDR3 is TGTGCCAGCAGCTTAGTTGTCGAAGGCCTGGGGACCCAGTACTTC. Translating gives CASSLVVEGLGTQYF.

This clonotype was picked up one time. Relative to the germline gene, one junction end is altered; a read error may explain this. This chain links TRBV20-1 with TRBJ2-7; D not certain. CDR3 length: 12 amino acids. Germline V gene lookup returns CDR1 DFQATT and CDR2 SNEGSKA (reference sequence). The CDR3 DNA is TGCAGAGCTAGGAGCAAGGCGTACGAGCAGTACTTC. Amino acid sequence: CRARSKAYEQYF.

This clonotype was observed many times. The chain joins TRBV7-8 to TRBJ2-7; a possible D gene is TRBD1 (6 bases). Germline CDR1 SGHVS, CDR2 FQNEAQ. With 5 bases removed from V and 3 bases from J, the gap between germline ends came to 11 bases. The CDR3 sequence is 13 residues long. For the CDR3, the DNA is TGTGCCAGCAGCCAGGAGACAGGCTACGAGCAGTACTTC. Amino acids: CASSQETGYEQYF. The full variable domain, rest sourced from reference TRBV7-8 and TRBJ2-7, is GAGVSQSPRYKVAKRGQDVALRCDPISGHVSLFWYQQALGQGPEFLTYFQNEAQLDKSGLPSDRFFAERPEGSVSTLKIQRTQQEDSAVYLCASSQETGYEQYFGPGTRLTVT.